This T cell receptor (beta chain) was identified during a study of shared clonotypes between healthy human individuals. For the study at large: Ranging from 18 to 49 in age, donors were two women and three men. Study-wide results and caveats: Investigators expected sequencing depth to affect clonotype sharing among donors.

The repertoire was sequenced with immunoSEQ multiplex PCR; TCRdb's copy has only in-frame clones and lacks some. Found here are fewer than 650,000 clones, around 76% of them singletons; the top ten hold around 12%. As for this clone: No antigen is known for it.

Free of recent acute infections or vaccinations, the donors were healthy HIV-negative adults. The CDR3 has 16 residues. The V end lost 5 bases, the J end lost 0 bases, and 14 bases lay between the germline ends. CDR1 is LNHDA, CDR2 SQIVND, per germline (reference sequence). The source material was PBMCs. The rearrangement uses TRBV19 and TRBJ1-3; D gene unclear. The receptor comes from a woman in her 40s in good health. Some clones in this sample may be carry-over from other donors' samples. CDR3 loop: CASSLPHRISGNTIYF. The CDR3 DNA follows: TGTGCCAGTAGTCTTCCACACAGAATCTCTGGAAACACCATATATTTT. Supplemented by reference TRBV19 and TRBJ1-3, the full variable domain reads DGGITQSPKYLFRKEGQNVTLSCEQNLNHDAMYWYRQDPGQGLRLIYYSQIVNDFQKGDIAEGYSVSREKKESFPLTVTSAQKNPTAFYLCASSLPHRISGNTIYFGEGSWLTVV.